This TCR beta chain was recovered during a study of OX40 agonist ivuxolimab in advanced cancers. Per germline, CDR1 KGHSH and CDR2 LQKENI. CDR3 length: 13 amino acids. V lost 6 bases and J lost 0, with 8 bases in between. Study results and caveats: At doses 0.1 to 3.0 mg/kg, CD4+ and CD8+ clones expanded.

TCRdb's copy holds only in-frame clones and misses some; the assay was immunoSEQ multiplex PCR. Among under 80,000 clones listed, around 90% were seen once. As for this clone: The antigen remains unidentified. Within the sample, other DNA sequences also encode this same CDR3.

This sample comprised CD4+ or CD8+ T cells sorted from blood, obtained in a trial of the OX40 agonist ivuxolimab. This chain uses TRBV18 with TRBJ1-1; D is undetermined. The receptor was isolated from an adult with an advanced solid tumor such as melanoma, head and neck, liver or kidney cancer. The CDR3 bases are TGTGCCAGCTCCCCGGACCTGAACACTGAAGCTTTCTTT. It codes for CASSPDLNTEAFF.